Listed below are T cell receptor beta chains from one sample, sequenced in a study of shared clonotypes between healthy human individuals. Using immunoSEQ multiplex PCR, the repertoire was profiled, and TCRdb retains in-frame clones only, with some absent. This repertoire shows about 590,000 clones, nearly 97% found once; its top ten account for about 0.11%. The sequencing input was naive CD8+ T cells sorted from blood. The source is a woman aged 25-40 years in good health. Each CDR3 is given with its conserved first and last residue. D genes are given only for firm matches. Rows may omit the clone size; those that give it use once, few, many or a size class.

d_gene,v_gene,j_gene,abundance,CDR3nt,CDR3aa
-,TRBV5-1,TRBJ2-1,-,TGCGCCAGCAGCTTCAAGGACCCCGGAGGGGTTTACAATGAGCAGTTCTTC,CASSFKDPGGVYNEQFF
-,TRBV7-6,TRBJ1-1,-,TGTGCCAGCAGCTTACCTCCTGGCCTGAACACTGAAGCTTTCTTT,CASSLPPGLNTEAFF
-,TRBV19,TRBJ2-2,-,TGTGCCAGTAGTGTGTCGGGAGAGTTGACGGGGGAGCTGTTTTTT,CASSVSGELTGELFF
-,TRBV19,TRBJ2-7,once,TGTGCCAGTAGTACACACAGGGACGGTAACGAGCAGTACTTC,CASSTHRDGNEQYF
TRBD1,TRBV13,TRBJ1-4,-,TGTGCCAGCAGCTCGAGGGACAGGGGGAATGAAAAACTGTTTTTT,CASSSRDRGNEKLFF
-,TRBV28,TRBJ1-2,-,TGTGCCAGCAGTTTCAGGGGCTATGGCTACACCTTC,CASSFRGYGYTF
-,TRBV13,TRBJ1-1,once,TGTGCCAGCAGCTCCTCGGTGGACATGAACACTGAAGCTTTCTTT,CASSSSVDMNTEAFF
-,TRBV4-2,TRBJ1-4,-,TGTGCCAGCAGCCAAGATCTCCGTGAAAAACTGTTTTTT,CASSQDLREKLFF
TRBD1,TRBV5-6,TRBJ1-1,-,TGTGCCAGCAGGACCGGGACAGGGGTAACTGAAGCTTTCTTT,CASRTGTGVTEAFF
-,TRBV7-9,TRBJ2-5,-,TGTGCCAGCGGCGAGACCCAGTACTTC,CASGETQYF
-,TRBV29-1,TRBJ2-1,once,TGCAGCGTTGAATACGGTCACAATGAGCAGTTCTTC,CSVEYGHNEQFF
-,TRBV5-6,TRBJ2-7,-,TGTGCCAGCAGCCCACCCTCGAGGGGCCCCTCCTACGAGCAGTACTTC,CASSPPSRGPSYEQYF
-,TRBV13,TRBJ2-5,-,TGTGCCAGCAGCTTAGCTCCGTACCAAGAGACCCAGTACTTC,CASSLAPYQETQYF
TRBD2,TRBV5-6,TRBJ2-1,-,TGTGCCAGCAGCTTGGGGACTAGTTTCCAGTTCTTC,CASSLGTSFQFF
-,TRBV29-1,TRBJ1-2,-,TGCAGCGTTGAAGGGAACGGCTACACCTTC,CSVEGNGYTF
-,TRBV15,TRBJ1-4,-,TGTGCCACCAGCAGAGAGTCAGGTGCAACTAATGAAAAACTGTTTTTT,CATSRESGATNEKLFF
-,TRBV6-1,TRBJ2-1,-,TGTGCCAGCATTGGGGAAAGGGATGAGCAGTTCTTC,CASIGERDEQFF
-,TRBV19,TRBJ1-2,-,TGTGCCAGTAGTCTTAAGCTCTATGGCTACACCTTC,CASSLKLYGYTF
-,TRBV28,TRBJ2-1,-,TGTGCCAGCAGTGATTACCCGGAACCCCGGTTCTTC,CASSDYPEPRFF
TRBD1,TRBV6-5,TRBJ2-7,-,TGTGCCAGCAGTTACGGGGACAGTTCCTACGAGCAGTACTTC,CASSYGDSSYEQYF
-,TRBV10-1,TRBJ2-7,-,TGCGCCAGCAGTGACCTAGACCCGGGAGCCGACGAGCAGTACTTC,CASSDLDPGADEQYF
-,TRBV28,TRBJ2-1,-,TGTGCCAGCAGTTCAGAATACAATGAGCAGTTCTTC,CASSSEYNEQFF
TRBD1,TRBV28,TRBJ2-1,-,TGTGCCAGCAGGAAGTGGGTTACAGGGGATGGGGATGAGCAGTTCTTC,CASRKWVTGDGDEQFF
TRBD2,TRBV14,TRBJ2-2,-,TGTGCCAGCAGCGATATCGGGACTAGCGGGAGAGGGGCCGGGGAGCTGTTTTTT,CASSDIGTSGRGAGELFF
-,TRBV11-2,TRBJ2-5,once,TGTGCCAGCAGCTTAGGAGGGAAGACCCAGTACTTC,CASSLGGKTQYF
TRBD1,TRBV5-6,TRBJ1-2,-,TGTGCCAGCAGCCCAGGACAGGGGGCTATCTATGGCTACACCTTC,CASSPGQGAIYGYTF
-,TRBV11-2,TRBJ2-1,-,TGTGCCAGCAGCTTAGGGAGGGGAGTCCCCTACAATGAGCAGTTCTTC,CASSLGRGVPYNEQFF
-,TRBV6-5,TRBJ1-5,few,TGTGCCAGCAGTTCATATAGCAATCAGCCCCAGCATTTT,CASSSYSNQPQHF
TRBD1,TRBV19,TRBJ1-5,-,TGTGCCAGTAGTATTGAGTGGACAGGGGATATGTATCAGCCCCAGCATTTT,CASSIEWTGDMYQPQHF
-,TRBV10-1,TRBJ2-5,once,TGCGCCAGCAGTGAGTCAATCTCAGAGACCCAGTACTTC,CASSESISETQYF
-,TRBV9,TRBJ2-7,once,TGTGCCAGCAGCGCCGGCAGGGGCTACGAGCAGTACTTC,CASSAGRGYEQYF